This T cell receptor beta chain derives from a study of blood T cell repertoires in COVID-19. Overall study: Acute-phase and convalescent COVID-19 samples originated in the United States, Italy and Spain. Nucleic acid was either cDNA or gDNA, and it came from T cells, B-cell-depleted T cells, or PBMCs.

As processed by the authors: Nucleated cell counts were estimated from reference gene primer amplification. Produced via immunoSEQ multiplex PCR; TCRdb's table is partial and in-frame only. That table supplies the V and J calls and clone size; D and trimming were determined from the DNA. The table records about 400,000 clones, 70% to 90% of them present only once. The CDR3 extends over 14 amino acids. The V gene's germline CDR1 is MNHEY and CDR2 SVGAGI. J gave up 8 bases and V 6 bases, and 12 bases lay outside the gene matches. Only a few counts were recorded for this clone. Seattle patients were enrolled during active infection and followed longitudinally.

The chain uses TRBV6-5 and TRBJ2-5; 7 bases align to TRBD1. The TCR was taken from a woman in her fifties or sixties with COVID-19, enrolled during active disease. Input material: peripheral blood. CDR3 sequence: CASRPPGQRGTQYF. CDR3 nucleotide sequence: TGTGCCAGCAGACCTCCGGGACAGAGAGGAACCCAGTACTTC.